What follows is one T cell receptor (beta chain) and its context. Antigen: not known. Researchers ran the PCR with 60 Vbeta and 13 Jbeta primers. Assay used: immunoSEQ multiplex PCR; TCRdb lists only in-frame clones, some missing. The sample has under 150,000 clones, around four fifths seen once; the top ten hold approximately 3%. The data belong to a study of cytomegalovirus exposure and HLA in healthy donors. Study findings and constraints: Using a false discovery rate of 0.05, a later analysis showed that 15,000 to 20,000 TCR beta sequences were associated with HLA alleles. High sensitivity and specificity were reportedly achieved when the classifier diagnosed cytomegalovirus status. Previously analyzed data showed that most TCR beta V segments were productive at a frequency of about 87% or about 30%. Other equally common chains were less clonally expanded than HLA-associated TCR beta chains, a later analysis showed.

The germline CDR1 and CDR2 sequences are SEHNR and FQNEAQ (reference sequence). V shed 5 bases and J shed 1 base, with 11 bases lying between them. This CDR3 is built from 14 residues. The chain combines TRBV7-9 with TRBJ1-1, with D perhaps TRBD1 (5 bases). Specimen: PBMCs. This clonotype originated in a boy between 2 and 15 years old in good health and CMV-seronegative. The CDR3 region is CASSQQGPNTEAFF. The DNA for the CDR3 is TGTGCCAGCAGCCAGCAGGGCCCGAACACTGAAGCTTTCTTT.